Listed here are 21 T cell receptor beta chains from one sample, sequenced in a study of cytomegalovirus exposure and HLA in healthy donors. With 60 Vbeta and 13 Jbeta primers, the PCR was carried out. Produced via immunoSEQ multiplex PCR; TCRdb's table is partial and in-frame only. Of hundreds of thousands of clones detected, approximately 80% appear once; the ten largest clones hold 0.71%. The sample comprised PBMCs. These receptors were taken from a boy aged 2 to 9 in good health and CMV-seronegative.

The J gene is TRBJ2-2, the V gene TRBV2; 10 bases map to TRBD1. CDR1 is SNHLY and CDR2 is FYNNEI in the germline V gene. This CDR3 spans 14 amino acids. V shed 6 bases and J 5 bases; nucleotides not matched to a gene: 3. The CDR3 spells CASSGTGETGELFF. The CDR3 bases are TGTGCCAGCAGCGGGACAGGGGAAACCGGGGAGCTGTTTTTT.

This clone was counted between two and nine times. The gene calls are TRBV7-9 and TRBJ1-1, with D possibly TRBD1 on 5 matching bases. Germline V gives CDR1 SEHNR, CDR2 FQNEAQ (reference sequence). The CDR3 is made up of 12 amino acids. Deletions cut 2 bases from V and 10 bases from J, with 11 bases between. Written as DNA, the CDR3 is TGTGCCAGCAGCTTATCCGGGACTACAGCTTTCTTT. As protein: CASSLSGTTAFF.

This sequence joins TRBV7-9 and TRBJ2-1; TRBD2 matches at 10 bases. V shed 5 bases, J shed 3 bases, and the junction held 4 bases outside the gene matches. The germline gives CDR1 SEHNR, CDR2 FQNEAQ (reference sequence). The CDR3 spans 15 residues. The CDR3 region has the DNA TGTGCCAGCAGCCACGGACTAGCGGTCTACAATGAGCAGTTCTTC. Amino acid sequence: CASSHGLAVYNEQFF.

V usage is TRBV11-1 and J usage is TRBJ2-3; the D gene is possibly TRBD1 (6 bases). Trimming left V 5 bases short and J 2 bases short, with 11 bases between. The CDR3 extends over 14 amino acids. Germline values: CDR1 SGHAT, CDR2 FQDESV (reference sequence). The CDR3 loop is CASSQQGNTDTQYF. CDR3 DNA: TGTGCCAGCAGCCAACAGGGAAACACAGATACGCAGTATTTT.

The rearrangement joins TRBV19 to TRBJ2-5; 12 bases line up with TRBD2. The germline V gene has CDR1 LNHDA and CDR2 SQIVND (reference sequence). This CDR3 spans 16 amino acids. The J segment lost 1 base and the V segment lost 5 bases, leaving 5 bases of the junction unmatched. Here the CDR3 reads CASSPLLAGGQETQYF. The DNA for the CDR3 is TGTGCCAGTAGTCCCCTACTAGCGGGGGGCCAAGAGACCCAGTACTTC. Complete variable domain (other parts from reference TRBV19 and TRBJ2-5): DGGITQSPKYLFRKEGQNVTLSCEQNLNHDAMYWYRQDPGQGLRLIYYSQIVNDFQKGDIAEGYSVSREKKESFPLTVTSAQKNPTAFYLCASSPLLAGGQETQYFGPGTRLLVL.

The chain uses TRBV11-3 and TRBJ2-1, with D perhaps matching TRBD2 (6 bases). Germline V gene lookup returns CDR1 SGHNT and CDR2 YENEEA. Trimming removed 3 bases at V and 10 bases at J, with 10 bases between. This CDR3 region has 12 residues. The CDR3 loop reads CASSLGGFEQFF. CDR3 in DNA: TGTGCCAGCAGCTTGGGAGGTTTCGAGCAGTTCTTC.

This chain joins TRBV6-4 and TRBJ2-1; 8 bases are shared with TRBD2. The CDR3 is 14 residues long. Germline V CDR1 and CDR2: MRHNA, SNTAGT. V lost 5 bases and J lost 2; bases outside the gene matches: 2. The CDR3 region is CASSPGLAYNEQFF. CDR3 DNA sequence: TGTGCCAGCAGTCCGGGACTAGCCTACAATGAGCAGTTCTTC.

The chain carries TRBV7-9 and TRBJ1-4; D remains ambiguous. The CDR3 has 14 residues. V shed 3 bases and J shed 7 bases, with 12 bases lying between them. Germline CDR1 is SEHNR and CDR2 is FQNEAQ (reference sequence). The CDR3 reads CASSFLVSGEKLFF. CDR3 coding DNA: TGTGCCAGCAGCTTCCTGGTTTCGGGTGAAAAACTGTTTTTT.

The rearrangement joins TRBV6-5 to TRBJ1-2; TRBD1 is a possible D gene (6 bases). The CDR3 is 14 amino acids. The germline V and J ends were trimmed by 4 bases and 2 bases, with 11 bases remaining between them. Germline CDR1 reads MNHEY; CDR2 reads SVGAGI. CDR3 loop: CASSWTARNYGYTF. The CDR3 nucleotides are TGTGCCAGCAGTTGGACAGCCCGAAACTATGGCTACACCTTC.

The CDR3 loop is CASSLGWSQGIDIQYF. DNA of the CDR3: TGTGCCAGTAGCTTAGGATGGTCTCAGGGGATAGACATTCAGTACTTC. This chain joins TRBV19 and TRBJ2-4; TRBD1 is a possible D gene (6 bases). The CDR3 is 16 amino acids. Germline CDR1 LNHDA, CDR2 SQIVND (reference sequence). V was cut by 6 bases and J by 8 bases, with 23 bases left in between.

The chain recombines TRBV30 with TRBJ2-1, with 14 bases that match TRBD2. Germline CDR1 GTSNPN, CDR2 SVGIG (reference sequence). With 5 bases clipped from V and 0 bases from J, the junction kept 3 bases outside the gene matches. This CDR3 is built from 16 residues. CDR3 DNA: TGTGCCTGGGGAGGACTAGCGGGGGGCTCCTACAATGAGCAGTTCTTC. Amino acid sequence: CAWGGLAGGSYNEQFF.

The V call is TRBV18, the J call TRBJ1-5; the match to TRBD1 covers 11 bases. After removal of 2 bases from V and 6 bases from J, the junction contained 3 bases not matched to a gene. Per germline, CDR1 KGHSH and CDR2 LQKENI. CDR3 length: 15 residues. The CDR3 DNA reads TGTGCCAGCTCACCAGGACAGGGGGCTAGTCAGCCCCAGCATTTT. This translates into CASSPGQGASQPQHF.

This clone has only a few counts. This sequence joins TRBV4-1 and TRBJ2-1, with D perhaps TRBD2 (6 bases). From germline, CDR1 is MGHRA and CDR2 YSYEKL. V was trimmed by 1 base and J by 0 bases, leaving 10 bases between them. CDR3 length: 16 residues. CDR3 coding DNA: TGCGCCAGCAGCCAAGTCTACGGGGGCTCCTACAATGAGCAGTTCTTC. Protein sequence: CASSQVYGGSYNEQFF.

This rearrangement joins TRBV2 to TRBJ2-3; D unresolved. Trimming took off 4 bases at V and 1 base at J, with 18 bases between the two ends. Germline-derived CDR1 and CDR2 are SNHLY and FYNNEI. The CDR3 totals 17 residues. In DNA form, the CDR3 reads TGTGCCAGCAGTGGAAACGTCTACCCTAGAGGCACAGATACGCAGTATTTT. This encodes CASSGNVYPRGTDTQYF.

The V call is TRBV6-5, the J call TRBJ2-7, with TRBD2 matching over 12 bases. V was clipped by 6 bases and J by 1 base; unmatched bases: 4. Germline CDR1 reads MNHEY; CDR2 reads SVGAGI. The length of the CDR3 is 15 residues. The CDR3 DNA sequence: TGTGCCAGCAGCTTACTAGCGGGAGGTTCCTACGAGCAGTACTTC. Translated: CASSLLAGGSYEQYF.

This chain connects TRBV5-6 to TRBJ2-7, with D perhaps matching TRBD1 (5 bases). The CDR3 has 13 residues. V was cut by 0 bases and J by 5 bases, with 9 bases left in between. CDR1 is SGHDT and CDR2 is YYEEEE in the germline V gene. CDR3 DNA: TGTGCCAGCAGCTTGGGACAGTCCAACGAGCAGTACTTC. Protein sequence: CASSLGQSNEQYF.

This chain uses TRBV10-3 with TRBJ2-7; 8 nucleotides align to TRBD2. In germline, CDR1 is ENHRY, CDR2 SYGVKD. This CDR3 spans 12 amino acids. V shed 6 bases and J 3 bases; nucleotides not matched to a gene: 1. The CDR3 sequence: CAISGTSYEQYF. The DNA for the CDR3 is TGTGCCATCAGCGGGACTAGCTACGAGCAGTACTTC.

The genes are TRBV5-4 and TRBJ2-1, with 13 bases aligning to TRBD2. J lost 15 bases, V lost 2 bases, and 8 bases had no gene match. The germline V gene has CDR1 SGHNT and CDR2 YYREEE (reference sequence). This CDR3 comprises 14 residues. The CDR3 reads CASSFDGLAGDPFF. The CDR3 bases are TGTGCCAGCAGCTTCGATGGACTAGCGGGGGACCCGTTCTTC.

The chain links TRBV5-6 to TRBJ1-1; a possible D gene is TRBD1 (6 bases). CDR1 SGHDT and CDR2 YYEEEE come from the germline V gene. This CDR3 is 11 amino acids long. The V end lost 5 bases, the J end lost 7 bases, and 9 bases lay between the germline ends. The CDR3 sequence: CASSLQGEAFF. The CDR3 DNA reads TGTGCCAGCAGTTTACAGGGTGAAGCTTTCTTT.

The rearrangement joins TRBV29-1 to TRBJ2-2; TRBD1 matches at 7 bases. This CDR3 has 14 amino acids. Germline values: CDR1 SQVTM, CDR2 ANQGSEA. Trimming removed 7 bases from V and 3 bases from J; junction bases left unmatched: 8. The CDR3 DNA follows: TGCAGCGGCCATGACAGGGTTGACACCGGGGAGCTGTTTTTT. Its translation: CSGHDRVDTGELFF.

The CDR3 coding sequence is TGTGCCAGCAGCGACAGGGGCCAGCCCCAGCATTTT. It codes for CASSDRGQPQHF. The chain is built from TRBV2 and TRBJ1-5; 8 bases line up with TRBD1. Losses at the gene ends were 6 bases for V and 7 bases for J; bases not matched to a gene: 2. Germline CDR1 is SNHLY and CDR2 is FYNNEI. The CDR3 runs to 12 residues.